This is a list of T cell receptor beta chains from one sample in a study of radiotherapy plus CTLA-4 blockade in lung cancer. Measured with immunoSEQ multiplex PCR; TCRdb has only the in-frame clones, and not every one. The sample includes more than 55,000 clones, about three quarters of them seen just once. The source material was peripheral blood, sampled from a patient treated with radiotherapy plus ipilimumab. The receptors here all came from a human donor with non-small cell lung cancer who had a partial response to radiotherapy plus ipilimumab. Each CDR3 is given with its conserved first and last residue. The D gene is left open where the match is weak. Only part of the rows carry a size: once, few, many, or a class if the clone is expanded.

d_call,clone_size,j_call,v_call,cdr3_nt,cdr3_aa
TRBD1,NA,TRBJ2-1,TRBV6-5,TGTGCCAGCAGTTCCCCGGACAGGGCTGATGAGCAGTTCTTC,CASSSPDRADEQFF
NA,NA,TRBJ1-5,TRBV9,TGTGCCAGCAGCCACGACGGGGGTCAGCCCCAGCATTTT,CASSHDGGQPQHF
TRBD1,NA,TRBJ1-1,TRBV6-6,TGTGCCAGCATCAAGGGGGACAGTGAAGCTTTCTTT,CASIKGDSEAFF
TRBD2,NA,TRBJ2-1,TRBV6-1,TGTGCCAGCACAGGTAGCGGGGGAAGGAATGAGCAGTTCTTC,CASTGSGGRNEQFF
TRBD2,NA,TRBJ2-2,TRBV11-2,TGTGCCAGCAGCCTCCGACTAGCGGGAAACACCGGGGAGCTGTTTTTT,CASSLRLAGNTGELFF
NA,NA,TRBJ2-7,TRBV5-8,TGTGCCAGCAGGGAATATGGACAGACCTACGAGCAGTACTTC,CASREYGQTYEQYF
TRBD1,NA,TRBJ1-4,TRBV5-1,TGCGCCAGCAGCTTGGCGGATACAGGGGTGGGTGAAAAACTGTTTTTT,CASSLADTGVGEKLFF
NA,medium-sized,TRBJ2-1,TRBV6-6,TGTGCCAGCAGTACCCCGGGGGATTCCTACAATGAGCAGTTCTTC,CASSTPGDSYNEQFF
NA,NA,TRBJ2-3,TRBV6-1,TGTGCCAGCAGTGAAAGCAGCGGCCGAACAGATACGCAGTATTTT,CASSESSGRTDTQYF
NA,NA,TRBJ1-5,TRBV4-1,TGCGCCAGCAGCCTAACCCGAACGAGAGGAGGGATCATTAGCAATCAGCCCCAGCATTTT,CASSLTRTRGGIISNQPQHF
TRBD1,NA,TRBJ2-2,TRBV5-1,TGCGCCAGCAGCTTGTTGGGGACAGGGAACACCGGGGAGCTGTTTTTT,CASSLLGTGNTGELFF
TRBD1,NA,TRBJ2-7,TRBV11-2,TGTGCCAGCAGCCCGCTAGGGACAGTCTCCTACGAGCAGTACTTC,CASSPLGTVSYEQYF
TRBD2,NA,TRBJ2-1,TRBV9,TGTGCCAGCAGCGTAATCGGTAGCGGGATGAATGAGCAGTTCTTC,CASSVIGSGMNEQFF
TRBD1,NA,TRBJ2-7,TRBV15,TGTGCCACCCGGGACAGGGGGGACTACGAGCAGTACTTC,CATRDRGDYEQYF
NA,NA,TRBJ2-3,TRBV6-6,TGTGCCAGCTCGAGCTCAGGGGGCACAGATACGCAGTATTTT,CASSSSGGTDTQYF
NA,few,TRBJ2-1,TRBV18,TGTGCCAGCTCACCACCATCAGGTTACAATGAGCAGTTCTTC,CASSPPSGYNEQFF
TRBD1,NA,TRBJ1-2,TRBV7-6,TGTGCCAGCAGCTCTGGGACAGGGGGTGGACTAGGAGGCTATGGCTACACCTTC,CASSSGTGGGLGGYGYTF
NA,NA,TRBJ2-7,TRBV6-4,TGTGCCAGCTTTCAAAGGGGGACGGGCAGCTCCTACGAGCAGTACTTC,CASFQRGTGSSYEQYF
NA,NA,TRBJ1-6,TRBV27,TGTGCCAGCAGTTTGAACAGTCTTAGTTCACCCCTCCACTTT,CASSLNSLSSPLHF
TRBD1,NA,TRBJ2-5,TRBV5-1,TGCGCCAGCAGCTCGGGACAGGGGAGCTGGTTAGAGACCCAGTACTTC,CASSSGQGSWLETQYF